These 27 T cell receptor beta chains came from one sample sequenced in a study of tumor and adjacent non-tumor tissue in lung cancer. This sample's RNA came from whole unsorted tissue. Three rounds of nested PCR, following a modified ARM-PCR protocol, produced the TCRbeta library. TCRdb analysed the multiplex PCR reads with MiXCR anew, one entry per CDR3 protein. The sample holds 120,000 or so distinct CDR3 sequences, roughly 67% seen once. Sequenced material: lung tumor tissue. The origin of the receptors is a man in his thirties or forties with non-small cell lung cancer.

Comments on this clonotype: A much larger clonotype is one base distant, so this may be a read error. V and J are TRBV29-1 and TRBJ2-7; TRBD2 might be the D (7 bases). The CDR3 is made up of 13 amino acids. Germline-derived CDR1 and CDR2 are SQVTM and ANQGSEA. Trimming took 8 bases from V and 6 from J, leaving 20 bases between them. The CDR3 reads CSIIRGGAGEQYF. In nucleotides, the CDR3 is TGCAGCATTATAAGAGGGGGGGCTGGCGAGCAGTACTTC.

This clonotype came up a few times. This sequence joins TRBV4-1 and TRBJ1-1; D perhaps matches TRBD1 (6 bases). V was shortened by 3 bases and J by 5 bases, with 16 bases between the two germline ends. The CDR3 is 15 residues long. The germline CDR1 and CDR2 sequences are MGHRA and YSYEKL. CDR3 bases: TGCGCCAGCAGCCAGCAGGGGAGGGCGGAGACTGAAGCTTTCTTT. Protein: CASSQQGRAETEAFF.

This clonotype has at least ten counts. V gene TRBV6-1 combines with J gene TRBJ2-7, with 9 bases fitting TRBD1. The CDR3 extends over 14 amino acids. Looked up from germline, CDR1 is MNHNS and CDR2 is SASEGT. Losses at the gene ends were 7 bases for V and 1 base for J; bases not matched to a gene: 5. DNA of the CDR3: TGTGCCAGCATGGGGACAGGGCGTTCCTACGAGCAGTACTTC. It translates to CASMGTGRSYEQYF.

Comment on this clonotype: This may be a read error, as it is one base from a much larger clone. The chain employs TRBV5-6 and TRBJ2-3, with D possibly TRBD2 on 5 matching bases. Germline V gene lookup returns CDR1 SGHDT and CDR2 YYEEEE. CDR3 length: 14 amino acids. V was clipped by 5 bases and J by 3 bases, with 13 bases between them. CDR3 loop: CASSSGWLTDTQYF. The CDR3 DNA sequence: TGTGCCAGCAGTTCGGGATGGCTGACAGATACGCAGTATTTT.

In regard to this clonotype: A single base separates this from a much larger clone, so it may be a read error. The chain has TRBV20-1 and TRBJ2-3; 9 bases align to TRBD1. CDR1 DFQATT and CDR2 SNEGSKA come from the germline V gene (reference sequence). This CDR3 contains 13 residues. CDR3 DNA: TGCAATGCGGAACAGGGGGCAGGAGATACGCAGTATTTT. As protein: CNAEQGAGDTQYF.

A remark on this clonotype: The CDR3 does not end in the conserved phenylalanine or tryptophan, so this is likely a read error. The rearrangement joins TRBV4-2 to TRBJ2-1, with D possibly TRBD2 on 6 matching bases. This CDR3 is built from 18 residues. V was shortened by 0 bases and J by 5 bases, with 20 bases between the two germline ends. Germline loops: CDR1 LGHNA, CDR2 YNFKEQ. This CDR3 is CASSQDWGLGADDNEQFL. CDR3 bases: TGTGCCAGCAGCCAAGACTGGGGACTGGGTGCTGACGACAATGAGCAGTTCCTC.

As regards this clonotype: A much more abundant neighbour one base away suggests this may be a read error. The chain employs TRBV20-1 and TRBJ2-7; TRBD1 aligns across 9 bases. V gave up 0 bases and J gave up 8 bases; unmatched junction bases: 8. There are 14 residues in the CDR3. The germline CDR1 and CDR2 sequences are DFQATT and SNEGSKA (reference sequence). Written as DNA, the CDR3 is TGCAGTGCTAGAGATGGGGACAGGGAGTACAAGCAGTACTTC. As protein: CSARDGDREYKQYF.

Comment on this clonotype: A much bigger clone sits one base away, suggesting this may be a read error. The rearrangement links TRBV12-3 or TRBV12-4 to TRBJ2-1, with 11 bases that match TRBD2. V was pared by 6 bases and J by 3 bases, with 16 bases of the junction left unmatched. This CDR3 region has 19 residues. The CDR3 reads CASSLAEHSGRAFYNEQFF. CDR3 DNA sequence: TGTGCCAGCAGCCTCGCGGAACATAGCGGGAGGGCCTTCTACAATGAGCAGTTCTTC.

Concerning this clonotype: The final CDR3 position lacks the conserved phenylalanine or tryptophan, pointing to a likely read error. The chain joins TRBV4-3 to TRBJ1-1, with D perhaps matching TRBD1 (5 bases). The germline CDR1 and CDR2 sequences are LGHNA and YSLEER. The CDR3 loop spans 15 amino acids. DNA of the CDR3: TGTGCCAGCAGCCGGGTGGACGGGGACCGGATCGAAGCTTTCCTT. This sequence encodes CASSRVDGDRIEAFL.

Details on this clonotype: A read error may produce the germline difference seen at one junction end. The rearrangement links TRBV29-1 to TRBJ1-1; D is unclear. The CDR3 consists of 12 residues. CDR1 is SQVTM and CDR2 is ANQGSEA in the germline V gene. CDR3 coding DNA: TGCAGCGTTGGACCCTATGGTACTGAAGCTTCCTTT. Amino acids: CSVGPYGTEASF.

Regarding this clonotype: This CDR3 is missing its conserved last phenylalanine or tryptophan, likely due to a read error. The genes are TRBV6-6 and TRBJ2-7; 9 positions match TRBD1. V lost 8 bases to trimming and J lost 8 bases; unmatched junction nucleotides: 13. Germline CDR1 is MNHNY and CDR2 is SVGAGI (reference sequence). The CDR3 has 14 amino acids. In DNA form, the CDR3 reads TGTGCCAGCCTAACCGGGACAGGGTCTTACAAGCAGTACATC. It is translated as CASLTGTGSYKQYI.

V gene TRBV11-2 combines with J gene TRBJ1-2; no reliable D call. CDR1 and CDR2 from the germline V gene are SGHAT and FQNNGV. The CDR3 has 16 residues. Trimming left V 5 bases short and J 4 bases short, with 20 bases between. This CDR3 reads CASSPALGLAVYGYTF. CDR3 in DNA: TGTGCCAGCAGCCCCGCGTTAGGGCTGGCCGTCTATGGCTACACCTTC.

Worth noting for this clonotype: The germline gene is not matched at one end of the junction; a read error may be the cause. CDR3 sequence reads: CASSQGGSGGADTQCF. The CDR3 DNA reads as TGCGCCAGCAGCCAAGGCGGTAGCGGGGGGGCAGATACGCAGTGTTTC. The rearrangement joins TRBV4-1 to TRBJ2-3; 11 nucleotides align to TRBD2. This CDR3 spans 16 amino acids. The V gene's germline CDR1 is MGHRA and CDR2 YSYEKL.

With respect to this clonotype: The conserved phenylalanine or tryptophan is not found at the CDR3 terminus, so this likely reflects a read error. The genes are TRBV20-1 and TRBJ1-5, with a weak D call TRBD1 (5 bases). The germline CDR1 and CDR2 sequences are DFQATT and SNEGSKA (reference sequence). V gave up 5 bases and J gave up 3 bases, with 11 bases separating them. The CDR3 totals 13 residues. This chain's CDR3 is CSAFPGLNQPQHY. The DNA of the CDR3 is TGCAGTGCTTTCCCGGGACTCAATCAGCCCCAGCATTAT.

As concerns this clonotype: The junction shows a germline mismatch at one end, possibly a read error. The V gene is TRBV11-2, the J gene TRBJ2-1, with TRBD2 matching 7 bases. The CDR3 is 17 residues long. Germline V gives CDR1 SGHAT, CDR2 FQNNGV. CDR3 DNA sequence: TGTACCAGCAGCTTAGTGGTACCGAGCGGGGCCTACAATGAGCAGCTCTTC. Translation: CTSSLVVPSGAYNEQLF. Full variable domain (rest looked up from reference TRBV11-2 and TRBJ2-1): EAGVAQSPRYKIIEKRQSVAFWCNPISGHATLYWYQQILGQGPKLLIQFQNNGVVDDSQLPKDRFSAERLKGVDSTLKIQPAKLEDSAVYLCTSSLVVPSGAYNEQLFGPGTRLTVL.

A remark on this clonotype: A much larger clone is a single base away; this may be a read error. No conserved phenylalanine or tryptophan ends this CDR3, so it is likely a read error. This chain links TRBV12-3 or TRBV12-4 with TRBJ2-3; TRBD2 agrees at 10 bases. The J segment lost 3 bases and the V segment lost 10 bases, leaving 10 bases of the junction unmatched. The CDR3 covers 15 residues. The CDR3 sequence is CATTSSGRGTDTQYL. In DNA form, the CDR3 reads TGTGCCACCACTTCTAGCGGGAGAGGTACAGATACGCAGTATTTA.

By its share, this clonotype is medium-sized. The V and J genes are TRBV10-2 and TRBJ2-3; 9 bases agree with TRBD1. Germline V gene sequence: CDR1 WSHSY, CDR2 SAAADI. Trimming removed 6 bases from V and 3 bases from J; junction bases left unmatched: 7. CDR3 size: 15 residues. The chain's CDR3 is CASSNDRGGTDTQYF. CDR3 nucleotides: TGCGCCAGCAGCAACGACAGGGGGGGGACAGATACGCAGTATTTT.

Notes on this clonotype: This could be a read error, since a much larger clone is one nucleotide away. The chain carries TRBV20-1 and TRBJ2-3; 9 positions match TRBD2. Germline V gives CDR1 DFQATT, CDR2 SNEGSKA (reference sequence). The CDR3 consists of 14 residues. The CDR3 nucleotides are TGCAGTGCTAAAGTCGGGACTAGCAAAGATACGCAGTATTTT. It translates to CSAKVGTSKDTQYF.

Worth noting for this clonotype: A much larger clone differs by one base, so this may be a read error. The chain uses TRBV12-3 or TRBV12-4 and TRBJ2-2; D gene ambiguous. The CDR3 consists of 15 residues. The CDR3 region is CASGFRLVDTGELFF. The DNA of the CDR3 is TGTGCCAGCGGTTTCAGGCTCGTAGACACCGGGGAGCTGTTTTTT.

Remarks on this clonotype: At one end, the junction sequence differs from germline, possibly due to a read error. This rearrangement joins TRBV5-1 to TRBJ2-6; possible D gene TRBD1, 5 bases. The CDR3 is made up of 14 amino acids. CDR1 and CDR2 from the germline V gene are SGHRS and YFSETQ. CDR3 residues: CASSLDSGADVLTF. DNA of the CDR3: TGCGCCAGCAGCTTGGACTCTGGGGCCGACGTCCTAACTTTC.

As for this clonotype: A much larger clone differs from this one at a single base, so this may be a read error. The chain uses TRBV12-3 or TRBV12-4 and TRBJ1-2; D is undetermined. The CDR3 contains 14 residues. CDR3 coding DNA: TGTGTCAGCAGTTTACTTGGACCAGACTATGGCTACACCTTC. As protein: CVSSLLGPDYGYTF.

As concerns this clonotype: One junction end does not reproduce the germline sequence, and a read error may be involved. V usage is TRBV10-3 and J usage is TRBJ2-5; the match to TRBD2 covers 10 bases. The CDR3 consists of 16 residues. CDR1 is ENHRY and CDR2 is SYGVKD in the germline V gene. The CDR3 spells CAVSESTSGVGETQYF. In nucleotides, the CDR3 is TGTGCCGTCAGTGAGTCAACTAGCGGGGTTGGAGAGACCCAGTACTTC.

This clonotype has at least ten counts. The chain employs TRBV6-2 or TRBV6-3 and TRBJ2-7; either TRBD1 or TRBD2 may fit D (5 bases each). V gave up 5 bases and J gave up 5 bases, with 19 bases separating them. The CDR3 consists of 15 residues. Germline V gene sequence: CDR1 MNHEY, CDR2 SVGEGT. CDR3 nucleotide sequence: TGTGCCAGCAGTGCACTAGGCAGGGTGGGCAACGAGCAGTACTTC. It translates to CASSALGRVGNEQYF.

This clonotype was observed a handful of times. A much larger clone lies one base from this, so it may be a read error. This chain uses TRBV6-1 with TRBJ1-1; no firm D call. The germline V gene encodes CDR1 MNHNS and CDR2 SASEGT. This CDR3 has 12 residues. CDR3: CASSRWFAEALF. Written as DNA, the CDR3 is TGTGCCAGCAGCCGTTGGTTCGCTGAAGCTCTCTTT.

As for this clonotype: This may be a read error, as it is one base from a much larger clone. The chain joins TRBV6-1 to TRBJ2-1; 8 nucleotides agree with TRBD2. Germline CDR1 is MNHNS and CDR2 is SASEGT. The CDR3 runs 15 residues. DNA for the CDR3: TGTGCCAGCAGAAATGAGCGGGAGAGCTACAATGAGCGGTTCTTC. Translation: CASRNERESYNERFF.

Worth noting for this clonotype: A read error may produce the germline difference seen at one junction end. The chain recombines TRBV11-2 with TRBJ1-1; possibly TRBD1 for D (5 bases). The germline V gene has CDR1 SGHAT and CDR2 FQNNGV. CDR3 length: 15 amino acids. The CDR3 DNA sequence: TGTGCCAGCAGCTTAGTATCGGGGGTGAACACTGAAGATTTCTTT. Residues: CASSLVSGVNTEDFF. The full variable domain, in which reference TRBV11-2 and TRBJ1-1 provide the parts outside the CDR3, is EAGVAQSPRYKIIEKRQSVAFWCNPISGHATLYWYQQILGQGPKLLIQFQNNGVVDDSQLPKDRFSAERLKGVDSTLKIQPAKLEDSAVYLCASSLVSGVNTEDFFGQGTRLTVV.

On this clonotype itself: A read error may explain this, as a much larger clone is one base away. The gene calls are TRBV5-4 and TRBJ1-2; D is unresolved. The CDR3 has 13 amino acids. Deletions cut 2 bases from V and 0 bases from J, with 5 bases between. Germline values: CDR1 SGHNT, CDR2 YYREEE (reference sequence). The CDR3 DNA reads TGTGCCAGCAGCTTAGTAGCTAACTATGGCTACACCTTC. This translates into CASSLVANYGYTF. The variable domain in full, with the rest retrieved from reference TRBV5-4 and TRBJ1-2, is ETGVTQSPTHLIKTRGQQVTLRCSSQSGHNTVSWYQQALGQGPQFIFQYYREEENGRGNFPPRFSGLQFPNYSSELNVNALELDDSALYLCASSLVANYGYTFGSGTRLTVV.